Described below is a single TCR beta chain sequence and its context. The junction departs from the called germline gene at one end, perhaps through a read error. This sample's RNA came from whole unsorted tissue. The data derive from a study of tumor and adjacent non-tumor tissue in lung cancer. The library came from three nested PCR rounds adapted from ARM-PCR protocols. In TCRdb, the multiplex PCR reads were re-called with MiXCR into one record per CDR3 protein. The data contain about 200,000 distinct CDR3 sequences, 71% of them singletons. The source is a man in his sixties with non-small cell lung cancer. Sequenced material: lung tumor tissue.

The CDR3: CSARDVAGVAKNIQYF. In DNA, the CDR3 is TGCAGTGCTAGAGATGTAGCGGGGGTAGCCAAGAACATTCAGTACTTC. This rearrangement joins TRBV20-1 to TRBJ2-4, with TRBD2 identical over 9 bases. Germline CDR1 reads DFQATT; CDR2 reads SNEGSKA (reference sequence). This CDR3 spans 16 amino acids.